This T cell receptor (beta chain) comes out of a study of read filtering for tumor transcriptome and immune sequencing (dated by TCRdb to 2018 to 2021). A note on the overall study: The cohort had 17 male and 15 or so female patients with a mean age of roughly 64 years, ranging from 47 to 80. By revised international staging, eight or nine patients were R-ISS I, about 17 were R-ISS II and about seven were R-ISS III. After DNase treatment, whole-transcriptome libraries were prepared with the TruSeq RNA Access Library Prep Kit. Per sample, about 4.05 to 10.27 million TCR-region mapped reads were obtained with IR-seq, compared with only about 80 to 1,400 with RNA-seq. Using the same bone marrow samples, the study ran both targeted immune repertoire sequencing and bulk whole-transcriptome sequencing and then compared the TCR repertoires from each method. A main aim was a read-filtering strategy for immune repertoire data, specifically whether clonotypes supported by a single read should be removed. What the research found in general, with its limitations: The sorted CD138-negative fraction was a mixed bone marrow immune population, not purified T cells. Compared with RNA-seq, IR-seq captured clonotypes at much higher depth and more reliably, and a smaller IR-seq throughput was enough to identify most shared clonotypes. The correlation between IR-seq and RNA-seq shared clonotype proportions was increased by removal of single-read clonotypes. Single-read clonotypes made up roughly four fifths of clonotypes but approximately 3.5% of total reads in IR-seq, and just under 75% of clonotypes and approximately 47% of reads in RNA-seq.

Starting from roughly 0.4 ug RNA, TCR libraries were constructed with the Immunoverse kit using molecular barcoded adaptors that cover the alpha/delta and beta/gamma chains. TCR library preparation used the same RNA that was used for transcriptome sequencing. Sequencing of the TCR libraries was done on an Illumina HiSeq 4000 with 2 x 150 cycles. The authors' pipeline ran thus. Using MiXCR, which included quality filtering and error correction, TCR reads were aligned to human V, D, J and C references and then assembled into CDR3 clonotypes. The tcR package in R was used to analyze clonotype counts and gene usage diversity. For inspection of raw mapping reads, RNA-seq reads were mapped by STAR aligner version 2.5.3a onto GRCh37 of the human genome. To test how sequencing depth affected the clonotypes detected, IR-seq fastq files were randomly downsampled with Seqtk 1.3. Through fastp at Q25 and MiXCR, TCRdb rebuilt clones from the public reads, retaining in-frame beta chains. Rows merge per CDR3 protein into single entries with the most common DNA and genes. For this entry, the V and J calls and clone size follow TCRdb and not the study's own pipeline. Across this sample there are approximately 20,000 distinct CDR3 sequences, with around 15% seen only once. More than 50% of the sample rests with the top ten.

This clonotype was detected many times. Its antigen is not yet known. No base qualities exist here, and no much larger clone lies one base off it. Via the germline V gene (reference sequence), CDR1 is DFQATT and CDR2 SNEGSKA. From cysteine to phenylalanine, the CDR3 is 13 amino acids long. Only the CDR3 region is kept as DNA, spanning 39 bases read in frame from base 1. Relative to germline, V is 0 bases shorter and J is 8 bases shorter, with 11 bases between their ends. Every patient had bone marrow sampled at the time of active disease. Ficoll-Hypaque density gradient centrifugation was used to isolate the bone marrow mononuclear cells. CD138-negative cells were obtained by negative selection after labeling with CD138 magnetic microbeads on a MACS separator, removing myeloma plasma cells. The purity of the isolated cells was checked by flow cytometry with CD138 antibodies on an Attune NxT. TRIzol reagent was used to extract total RNA, which was then quantified with a NanoDrop spectrophotometer. For each patient, the CD138-negative bone marrow sample underwent paired RNA-seq and IR-seq.

This TCR was sampled from a donor older than 35 with multiple myeloma. Sequenced sample: a population of CD138-negative cells sorted from bone marrow. The intended sense of this specimen's cell subset or site label: bone marrow mononuclear cells depleted of CD138+ plasma/myeloma cells by negative magnetic selection. In this chain, TRBV20-1 is recombined with TRBJ2-1; the D call is possibly TRBD1 or TRBD2, each sharing 5 bases. The CDR3 corresponds to CSAREGVSYEQFF. The sequenced DNA: TGCAGTGCTAGAGAGGGGGTTTCGTATGAGCAGTTCTTC.